This is a list of T cell receptor beta chains from one sample in a study of identical twins. One entry per CDR3 protein, called by TCRdb with MiXCR from the 5' RACE reads. The sample carries hundreds of thousands of distinct CDR3 sequences, 10% to 15% recorded once. These data were likewise used in another study, on yellow fever vaccine responses in identical twins.

Material for sequencing was CD8+ T cells sorted from blood. Receptors were obtained from a woman aged 18 to 35 in good health. The CDR3 runs from the conserved cysteine through the conserved F or W. Fields, in order: D gene, clone size, V gene, J gene, CDR3 protein, CDR3 DNA. D genes are given only for firm matches. For some rows the clone size is stated as once, few or many, or as a class when expanded; others skip it.

TRBD2	few	TRBV7-8	TRBJ2-7	CASSFGTSAAYEQYF	TGTGCCAGCAGCTTCGGGACTAGCGCAGCCTACGAGCAGTACTTC
TRBD2	many	TRBV12-3/TRBV12-4	TRBJ2-7	CASSSSTSGSLGYEQYF	TGTGCCAGCAGTTCCTCGACTAGCGGGAGCCTCGGGTACGAGCAGTACTTC
TRBD1	NA	TRBV4-1	TRBJ1-2	CASGTGGVGYTF	TGCGCCAGCGGGACAGGGGGCGTTGGCTACACCTTC
TRBD2	many	TRBV6-2/TRBV6-3	TRBJ2-7	CASSYRPSGSYEQYF	TGTGCCAGCAGTTACCGCCCTAGCGGGAGCTACGAGCAGTACTTC
TRBD2	few	TRBV2	TRBJ2-5	CASIGEASGLETQYF	TGTGCCAGCATCGGCGAGGCTAGCGGGTTGGAGACCCAGTACTTC
NA	few	TRBV24-1	TRBJ2-3	CATSDFDGLSTDTQYF	TGTGCCACCAGTGATTTCGACGGCCTCAGCACAGATACGCAGTATTTT
TRBD2	NA	TRBV2	TRBJ2-3	CASRFSSGRTDTQYF	TGTGCCAGCAGATTTTCTAGCGGGAGGACAGATACGCAGTATTTT
TRBD1	NA	TRBV27	TRBJ1-1	CASSLSTGAEAFF	TGTGCCAGCAGCCTATCGACAGGGGCTGAAGCTTTCTTT
NA	few	TRBV7-8	TRBJ2-7	CASSDRTNKEQYF	TGTGCCAGCAGCGACAGGACCAATAAAGAGCAGTACTTC
NA	NA	TRBV28	TRBJ2-6	CATSTWDSLGANVLTF	TGTGCCACCTCGACATGGGACTCTCTGGGGGCCAACGTCCTGACTTTC
TRBD1	few	TRBV12-3/TRBV12-4	TRBJ1-1	CASSLALGGLLNTEAFF	TGTGCCAGCAGTTTAGCGCTAGGGGGCCTTTTGAACACTGAAGCTTTCTTT
NA	few	TRBV12-3/TRBV12-4	TRBJ1-2	CASSPGGLYGYTF	TGTGCCAGCTCCCCGGGGGGCCTCTATGGCTACACCTTC
NA	many	TRBV28	TRBJ1-2	CASSFDSSYGYTF	TGTGCCAGCAGTTTCGACAGCTCTTATGGCTACACCTTC
TRBD1	NA	TRBV11-2	TRBJ2-4	CASSFRGTGASLAKNIQYF	TGTGCCAGCAGCTTCAGGGGGACAGGGGCGTCTTTGGCCAAAAACATTCAGTACTTC
TRBD1	many	TRBV27	TRBJ1-5	CASSSTGGNQPQHF	TGTGCCAGCAGTTCGACAGGGGGTAACCAGCCCCAGCATTTT
TRBD2	NA	TRBV20-1	TRBJ2-5	CSAIAQLAVQETQYF	TGCAGTGCTATCGCCCAACTAGCGGTCCAAGAGACCCAGTACTTC
NA	many	TRBV6-2/TRBV6-3	TRBJ2-2	CASSLLDRHYTGELFF	TGTGCCAGCAGTTTGTTAGACCGTCATTACACCGGGGAGCTGTTTTTT
NA	NA	TRBV27	TRBJ1-2	CASSRPGGSRDGYTF	TGTGCCAGCAGTCGCCCCGGAGGGTCCAGGGATGGCTACACCTTC
NA	NA	TRBV4-1	TRBJ1-2	CASSQDRASYGYTF	TGCGCCAGCAGCCAAGATCGCGCCTCCTATGGCTACACCTTC
NA	NA	TRBV5-1	TRBJ1-1	CASSSGQGLPEAFF	TGCGCCAGCAGCAGCGGACAAGGGTTGCCTGAAGCTTTCTTT
TRBD2	NA	TRBV4-2	TRBJ2-7	CASSQDRAGGGHEQYF	TGTGCCAGCAGCCAAGATCGGGCGGGAGGGGGACACGAGCAGTACTTC
NA	NA	TRBV24-1	TRBJ2-3	CATSAQGGTTDTQYF	TGTGCCACCAGCGCACAGGGCGGGACCACAGATACGCAGTATTTT
NA	many	TRBV6-4	TRBJ2-2	CASSGGQSTGELFF	TGTGCCAGCAGTGGCGGACAGTCCACCGGGGAGCTGTTTTTT
NA	NA	TRBV20-1	TRBJ2-1	CSASNLGAGNNEQFF	TGCAGTGCTAGTAATCTCGGTGCGGGAAACAATGAGCAGTTCTTC
TRBD2	NA	TRBV2	TRBJ2-1	CASFRLAGNNEQFF	TGTGCCAGCTTTAGACTAGCGGGTAACAATGAGCAGTTCTTC
NA	few	TRBV7-9	TRBJ1-4	CASSGGQGGEKLFF	TGTGCCAGCAGCGGCGGGCAGGGTGGCGAAAAACTGTTTTTT
TRBD2	few	TRBV6-2/TRBV6-3	TRBJ2-1	CASSYLEGLAESSYNEQFF	TGTGCCAGCAGTTATCTCGAGGGACTAGCGGAAAGCTCCTACAATGAGCAGTTCTTC
NA	NA	TRBV4-1	TRBJ1-2	CASSQTRAGSGYTF	TGCGCCAGCAGCCAAACGAGGGCTGGGTCTGGCTACACCTTC
NA	few	TRBV28	TRBJ1-2	CASSLRGVFLSNYGYTF	TGTGCCAGCAGTTTAAGAGGAGTTTTCCTATCTAACTATGGCTACACCTTC